This TCR beta chain is drawn from a study of cytomegalovirus exposure and HLA in healthy donors. Study-level background: Of 300 to 450 genotyped donors, 70% to 85% clustered with self-reported Caucasian donors.

Both 60 Vbeta primers and 13 Jbeta primers went into the PCR. The assay was immunoSEQ multiplex PCR, and TCRdb's table has in-frame clones only and misses some. The sample includes approximately 270,000 clones, over 70% seen only once; the top ten take around 0.33%. Study-level findings and limits: By HLA locus, TCR association rates varied in a later analysis, with DRB1 showing the most and HLA-C the fewest.

A single count supports this clone. Its antigen is unidentified. The CDR3 length is 13 residues. The trim removed 3 bases at V and 3 bases at J, leaving 1 base unmatched. The germline V gene has CDR1 MGHDK and CDR2 SYGVNS. The sample taken for sequencing was PBMCs. This TCR derives from a girl aged 2-10 years in good health and CMV-seronegative. This rearrangement joins TRBV25-1 to TRBJ1-2; 7 positions agree with TRBD1. The CDR3 protein is CASSEGQYYGYTF. The CDR3 DNA reads as TGTGCCAGCAGTGAGGGACAGTACTATGGCTACACCTTC.